What follows are 5 T cell receptor beta chains derived from one specimen sequenced in a study of cytotoxic CD8 clonotypes in ibrutinib-treated CLL. Measured with immunoSEQ multiplex PCR; TCRdb has only the in-frame clones, and not every one. The sample yields about 160,000 clones, about four fifths seen once. This specimen consisted of PBMCs, obtained after 24 months of ibrutinib treatment. The receptors were gathered from a human donor with chronic lymphocytic leukemia.

The CDR3 spells CASMRERVIGELFF. CDR3 DNA: TGTGCCAGCATGCGGGAGAGGGTTATCGGGGAGCTGTTTTTT. The chain carries TRBV6-1 and TRBJ2-2, with TRBD2 matching 7 bases. The V segment lost 7 bases and the J segment 7 bases; nucleotides outside the gene matches: 9. Germline CDR1 reads MNHNS; CDR2 reads SASEGT. The CDR3 spans 14 residues.

The gene calls are TRBV7-2 and TRBJ1-3, with a weak D call TRBD1 (5 bases). This CDR3 has 15 amino acids. Germline CDR1 is SGHTA and CDR2 is FQGNSA. The V end lost 3 bases, the J end lost 3 bases, and 12 bases lay between the germline ends. Here the CDR3 reads CASSFAPRVGNTIYF. The CDR3 coding sequence is TGTGCCAGCAGCTTCGCACCCAGGGTTGGAAACACCATATATTTT. Together with reference TRBV7-2 and TRBJ1-3, the CDR3 gives the full variable domain: GAGVSQSPSNKVTEKGKDVELRCDPISGHTALYWYRQSLGQGLEFLIYFQGNSAPDKSGLPSDRFSAERTGGSVSTLTIQRTQQEDSAVYLCASSFAPRVGNTIYFGEGSWLTVV.

This clone was observed a handful of times. The genes are TRBV30 and TRBJ2-6; perhaps D is TRBD1 or TRBD2 (7 bases each). Germline values: CDR1 GTSNPN, CDR2 SVGIG (reference sequence). Trimming cost V 4 bases and J 2 bases, with 9 bases left between them. The CDR3 is 14 amino acids. The CDR3 nucleotides read TGTGCCTGGACAGGGGGGGCTGGGGCCAACGTCCTGACTTTC. Its protein is CAWTGGAGANVLTF.

The DNA for the CDR3 is TGTGCTAGTGCCTCGGGGGATACGCAGTATTTT. Encoded protein: CASASGDTQYF. This chain connects TRBV12-5 to TRBJ2-3, with D perhaps matching TRBD2 (5 bases). Looked up from germline, CDR1 is LGHNT and CDR2 is FRNRAP. The CDR3 is 11 amino acids. Trimming removed 7 bases at V and 6 bases at J, with 8 bases between.

The V gene is TRBV11-2, the J gene TRBJ2-7; no definite D call. Germline V gene lookup returns CDR1 SGHAT and CDR2 FQNNGV. The V gene lost 1 base and the J gene lost 4 bases, with 11 bases spanning the gap. The CDR3 covers 14 residues. In DNA form, the CDR3 reads TGTGCCAGCAGCTTAGGTTTTGCCTGGTACGAGCAGTACTTC. It is translated as CASSLGFAWYEQYF.